Presented here are 5 T cell receptor beta chains from one specimen sequenced in a study of T cell clones after liver transplantation. Sequencing was performed with immunoSEQ multiplex PCR; in TCRdb, only in-frame clones are kept and a portion is missing. The sample holds under 20,000 clones, approximately 80% seen once. Source: CD8+ T cells from blood, taken around 48 months after liver transplant. Receptors were obtained from a human patient who received a liver transplant. Some T cells may have originated in the graft donor.

This clone was seen a single time. V usage is TRBV7-2 and J usage is TRBJ2-2, with D perhaps given as TRBD1 or TRBD2 (5 bases each). The length of the CDR3 is 14 residues. The V end was cut by 1 base, the J end by 3 bases, with 6 bases between. Germline V gene sequence: CDR1 SGHTA, CDR2 FQGNSA. The CDR3 sequence is CASSLGGDTGELFF. In DNA form, the CDR3 reads TGTGCCAGCAGCTTAGGAGGGGACACCGGGGAGCTGTTTTTT.

This clone occurred once. The CDR3 is CASSETDRAYEQYF. The CDR3 DNA reads TGTGCCAGCAGTGAAACAGACAGGGCGTACGAGCAGTACTTC. The chain is built from TRBV25-1 and TRBJ2-7, with 7 bases that match TRBD1. The V and J ends lost 2 bases and 4 bases, in that order; junction bases with no gene match: 5. The CDR3 consists of 14 residues. Germline-derived CDR1 and CDR2 are MGHDK and SYGVNS.

The chain is built from TRBV11-2 and TRBJ2-1; 11 positions agree with TRBD1. The trim removed 3 bases at V and 6 bases at J, leaving 4 bases unmatched. The CDR3 runs 15 residues. CDR1 is SGHAT, CDR2 FQNNGV, per germline. In nucleotides, the CDR3 is TGTGCCAGCAGCTTGGACAGGGGGCTAGTCAATGAGCAGTTCTTC. Protein sequence: CASSLDRGLVNEQFF.

This sequence joins TRBV7-9 and TRBJ1-2, with 7 bases matching TRBD1. Germline V gene sequence: CDR1 SEHNR, CDR2 FQNEAQ (reference sequence). The V and J ends lost 4 bases and 8 bases, in that order; junction bases with no gene match: 7. The CDR3 is made up of 13 amino acids. The CDR3: CASSSRDRRGYTF. The CDR3 nucleotides read TGTGCCAGCAGCTCCCGGGACAGACGGGGCTACACCTTC.

V gene TRBV25-1 combines with J gene TRBJ2-7; 9 bases are a match to TRBD1. The CDR3 is 13 residues long. Germline CDR1 and CDR2: MGHDK and SYGVNS. Trimming removed 4 bases from V and 7 bases from J; junction bases left unmatched: 5. The CDR3 DNA is TGTGCCAGCAGTGCAGGGACAGGGTGGGAGCAGTACTTC. Its protein product is CASSAGTGWEQYF.